These 13 T cell receptor beta chains were all obtained from the same sample, sequenced in a study of cytomegalovirus exposure and HLA in healthy donors. The primer mix had 60 Vbeta and 13 Jbeta primers. TCRdb keeps only in-frame clones here, not all; method: immunoSEQ multiplex PCR. The table lists 100,000 to 150,000 clones, roughly 82% of them singletons, with more than 4% in the top ten. Sequencing was performed on PBMCs. These receptors came from a male donor in good health and CMV-seropositive.

The genes are TRBV6-1 and TRBJ2-2; 7 nucleotides line up with TRBD1. V was clipped by 2 bases and J by 7 bases; unmatched bases: 1. The CDR3 extends over 13 amino acids. Germline loops: CDR1 MNHNS, CDR2 SASEGT. The CDR3 protein is CASSETGVGELFF. CDR3 in DNA: TGTGCCAGCAGTGAAACAGGGGTCGGGGAGCTGTTTTTT.

In its sample, this clone was seen once. CDR3 loop: CASSYSGGTEAFF. The CDR3, as DNA: TGTGCCAGCAGTTACTCGGGGGGCACTGAAGCTTTCTTT. The rearrangement links TRBV6-6 to TRBJ1-1, with D perhaps matching TRBD1 (5 bases). V was shortened by 0 bases and J by 4 bases, with 6 bases between the two germline ends. Germline values: CDR1 MNHNY, CDR2 SVGAGI (reference sequence). The CDR3 covers 13 residues.

The chain uses TRBV18 and TRBJ2-3; 8 bases map to TRBD2. The trim removed 3 bases at V and 7 bases at J, leaving 6 bases unmatched. The CDR3 runs to 14 residues. Germline lookup yields CDR1 KGHSH and CDR2 LQKENI. The CDR3 DNA reads TGTGCCAGCTCACCGCTCGGGGGGGAGCATACGCAGTATTTT. Translation: CASSPLGGEHTQYF.

CDR3 nucleotides: TGTGCCAGCAGCTTAGCTTCTAGCCTTTATCCTGGCTACGAGCAGTACTTC. Translating it yields CASSLASSLYPGYEQYF. The chain couples TRBV7-2 to TRBJ2-7; maybe TRBD2 (5 bases). Per the germline V gene, CDR1 is SGHTA and CDR2 is FQGNSA. V lost 0 bases, J lost 3 bases, and 18 bases lay in between. CDR3 length: 17 residues.

V gene TRBV29-1 combines with J gene TRBJ2-7; 7 positions match TRBD1. CDR1 is SQVTM, CDR2 ANQGSEA, per germline. The CDR3 contains 13 residues. V lost 7 bases and J lost 0; bases outside the gene matches: 6. CDR3 loop: CSAGTDTSYEQYF. In nucleotides, the CDR3 is TGCAGCGCCGGGACAGACACCTCCTACGAGCAGTACTTC.

This chain joins TRBV27 and TRBJ2-7; 11 bases are a match to TRBD1. The CDR3 runs to 18 residues. Looked up from germline, CDR1 is MNHEY and CDR2 is SMNVEV (reference sequence). The V segment lost 6 bases and the J segment 7 bases; nucleotides outside the gene matches: 20. The CDR3 DNA is TGTGCCAGCAGGGACAGGGGGCTGTCGCGGGAGGGGGGTTGGGAGCAGTACTTC. Translation gives CASRDRGLSREGGWEQYF.

The rearrangement links TRBV6-5 to TRBJ2-7; unclear D gene. CDR1 and CDR2 from the germline V gene are MNHEY and SVGAGI. Deletions cut 2 bases from V and 2 bases from J, with 7 bases between. This CDR3 spans 13 amino acids. The CDR3 loop is CASSYTETYEQYF. The CDR3 DNA reads as TGTGCCAGCAGTTACACGGAGACCTACGAGCAGTACTTC.

V is TRBV28 and J is TRBJ1-5; 12 bases align to TRBD1. Unmatched junction bases numbered 9, after V lost 6 bases and J lost 6 bases. The CDR3 totals 16 residues. Germline CDR1 MDHEN, CDR2 SYDVKM. The CDR3, as DNA: TGTGCCAGCAGAACTACCGGGACAGGGGGCCGTCAGCCCCAGCATTTT. Protein product: CASRTTGTGGRQPQHF.

This chain connects TRBV6-5 to TRBJ1-2; TRBD1 matches at 8 bases. The CDR3 has 14 residues. In germline, CDR1 is MNHEY, CDR2 SVGAGI. Trimming took 6 bases from V and 7 from J; bases not matched to a gene: 10. CDR3 in DNA: TGTGCCAGCAGAAGGGCGGGCAGGGGGCTTGGCTACACCTTC. Translating it yields CASRRAGRGLGYTF.

This chain uses TRBV2 with TRBJ1-3, with D maybe TRBD1 (6 bases). With 6 bases removed from V and 0 bases from J, the gap between germline ends came to 18 bases. The CDR3 loop spans 17 amino acids. Germline CDR1 is SNHLY and CDR2 is FYNNEI. The CDR3 nucleotides read TGTGCCAGCAGGCCAAGGCAGGGGAGAATCTCTGGAAACACCATATATTTT. This sequence encodes CASRPRQGRISGNTIYF.

The V gene is TRBV5-1, the J gene TRBJ1-1, with D perhaps matching TRBD1 (5 bases). This CDR3 comprises 13 residues. The germline V gene has CDR1 SGHRS and CDR2 YFSETQ. Trimming shortened V by 4 bases and J by 0 bases, and 7 bases separated the two germline ends. CDR3 loop: CASSPQVNTEAFF. The CDR3 DNA reads as TGCGCCAGCAGCCCACAGGTGAACACTGAAGCTTTCTTT.

The CDR3 here is CASSQDRTGVVAGELFF. The CDR3 DNA reads TGTGCCAGCAGCCAAGATCGGACAGGGGTTGTTGCCGGGGAGCTGTTTTTT. V and J are TRBV4-2 and TRBJ2-2, with 9 bases fitting TRBD1. Germline V lookup: CDR1 LGHNA, CDR2 YNFKEQ. V was pared by 0 bases and J by 6 bases, with 8 bases of the junction left unmatched. The CDR3 is 17 amino acids.

In its sample, this clone was seen once. V and J are TRBV10-3 and TRBJ1-3; no definite D call. The CDR3 is 16 residues long. From germline, CDR1 is ENHRY and CDR2 SYGVKD. The germline V and J ends were trimmed by 0 bases and 0 bases, with 9 bases remaining between them. DNA of the CDR3: TGTGCCATCAGTGAGTCGACAAGCCGCTCTGGAAACACCATATATTTT. Encoded protein: CAISESTSRSGNTIYF.